In this sample, the clone carrying this T cell receptor (beta chain) turned up a few times. Its specificity is unknown. The assay was immunoSEQ multiplex PCR, and TCRdb's table has in-frame clones only and misses some. This table holds around 4,800 clones, about two thirds found once. This record comes from a study of T cell therapy after organ transplantation. Overall study findings and caveats: Post-therapy reconstitution appeared to include transferred and endogenous clonotypes.

Specified time point: 4-8 weeks after completion of therapy. The V and J ends lost 2 bases and 4 bases, in that order; junction bases with no gene match: 5. The germline gives CDR1 MDHEN, CDR2 SYDVKM. The CDR3 sequence is 15 residues long. The clonotype originates from a human patient who had received a solid organ transplant and had CMV disease. The T cells may come from the graft donor. The chain uses TRBV28 and TRBJ2-1; 7 bases are a match to TRBD2. The specimen was CD8+ T cells from blood, collected after autologous CMV-specific T cell therapy. CDR3 sequence (DNA): TGTGCCAGCAGTTTAGCGGGAGTTATGTACAATGAGCAGTTCTTC. It is translated as CASSLAGVMYNEQFF. The whole variable domain, filled in from reference TRBV28 and TRBJ2-1, reads DVKVTQSSRYLVKRTGEKVFLECVQDMDHENMFWYRQDPGLGLRLIYFSYDVKMKEKGDIPEGYSVSREKKERFSLILESASTNQTSMYLCASSLAGVMYNEQFFGPGTRLTVL.